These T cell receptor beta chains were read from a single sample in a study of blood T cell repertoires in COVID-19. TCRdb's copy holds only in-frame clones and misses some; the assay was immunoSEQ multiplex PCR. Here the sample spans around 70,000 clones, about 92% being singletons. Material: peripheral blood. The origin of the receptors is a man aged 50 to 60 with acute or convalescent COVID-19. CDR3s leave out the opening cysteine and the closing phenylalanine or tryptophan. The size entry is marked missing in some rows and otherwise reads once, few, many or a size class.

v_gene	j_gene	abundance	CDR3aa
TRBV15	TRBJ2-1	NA	ATSIRTSGGDYNEQF
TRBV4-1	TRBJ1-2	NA	ASSQVPGTGGYT
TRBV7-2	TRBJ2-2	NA	ASSFSGGDTGELF
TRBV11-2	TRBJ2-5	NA	ASSRPLRAETQY
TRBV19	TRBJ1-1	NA	ASRRPGSNTEAF
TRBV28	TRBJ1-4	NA	ASSRRGGEKLF
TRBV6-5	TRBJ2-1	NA	ASSQGLAGGSEQF
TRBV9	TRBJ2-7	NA	ASSPGASGRVFYEQY
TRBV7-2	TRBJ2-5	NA	ASSPGDPQETQY
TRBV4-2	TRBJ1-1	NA	ASSAYRNTEAF
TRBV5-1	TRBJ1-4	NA	ASSLGAGGEKLF
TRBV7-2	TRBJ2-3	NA	ASSPRGRRSSDTQY
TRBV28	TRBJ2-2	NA	ASSLDNSGTGELF
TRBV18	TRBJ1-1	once	ASSPRTTGGSEAF
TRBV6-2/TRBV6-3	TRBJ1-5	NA	ASSYSTGSNQPQH
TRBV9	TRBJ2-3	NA	ASSEWGGGDTQY
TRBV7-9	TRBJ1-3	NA	ASSLAESSGNTIY
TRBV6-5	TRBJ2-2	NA	ASSWTGENTGELF
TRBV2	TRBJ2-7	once	ASSGQGAFYEQY
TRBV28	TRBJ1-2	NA	ASRPGGRYGYT
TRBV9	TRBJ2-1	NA	ASSHSQSGGLNYNEQF
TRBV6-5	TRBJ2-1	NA	ASRGLAGVLEQF
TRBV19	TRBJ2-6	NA	ASRDSGANVLT
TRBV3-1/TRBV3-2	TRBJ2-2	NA	ASSQESAKNTGELF
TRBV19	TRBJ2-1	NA	ASSRWPGQDYNEQF
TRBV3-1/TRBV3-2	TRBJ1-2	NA	ASSQEPGNGYT
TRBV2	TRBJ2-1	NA	ASSPFDEQF
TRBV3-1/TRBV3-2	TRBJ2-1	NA	ASSQVRQGAYNEQF
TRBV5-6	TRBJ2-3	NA	ASSSGMGREWADTQY
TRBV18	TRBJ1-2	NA	ASSPEGTDYGYT
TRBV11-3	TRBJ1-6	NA	ASSFSEGPYNSPLH
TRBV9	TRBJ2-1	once	ASSVATSGRVIGSEQF
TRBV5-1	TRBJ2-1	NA	ASSFGGNEQF
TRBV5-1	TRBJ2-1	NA	ASSLTGLLHNEQF
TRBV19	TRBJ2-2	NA	ASSTFTGMGTGELF
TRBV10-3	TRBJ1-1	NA	AISESTARANTEAF
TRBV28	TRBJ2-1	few	ASILTSGYNEQF
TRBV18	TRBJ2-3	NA	ASSPPGPRADTQY
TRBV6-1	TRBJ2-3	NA	ASSDEVGVLRTDTQY
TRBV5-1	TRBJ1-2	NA	ASSWGQGGGYGYT
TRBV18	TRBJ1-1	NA	ASSPRHRQGAGENTEAF
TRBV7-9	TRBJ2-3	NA	ASSFPGLSPDTQY
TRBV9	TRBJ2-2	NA	ASSVEPGQGPTGELF
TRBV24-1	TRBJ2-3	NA	ATSDTPGQNTDTQY
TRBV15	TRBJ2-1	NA	ATSRDTRDYPF
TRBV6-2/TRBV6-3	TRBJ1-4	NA	ASSQGTSLLF
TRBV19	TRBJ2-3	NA	ASSIEGLAVSTDTQY
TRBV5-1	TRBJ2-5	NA	ASSLALDFQETQY
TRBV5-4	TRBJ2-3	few	ASSLDARGSTDTQY
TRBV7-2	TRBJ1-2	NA	ASSTGFYGYT
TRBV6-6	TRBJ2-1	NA	ASRPEGVSSYNEQF
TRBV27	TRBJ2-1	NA	ASSPRDIAFDEQF
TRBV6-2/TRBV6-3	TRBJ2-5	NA	ASSPRDWYQETQY
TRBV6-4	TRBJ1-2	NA	ASSPGQSSYGYT
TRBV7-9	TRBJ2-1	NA	ASSSSGSEQF
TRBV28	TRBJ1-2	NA	ASSLSGISPYGYT
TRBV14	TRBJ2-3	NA	ASSRSGDTQY
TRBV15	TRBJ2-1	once	ATRLSGGTSNEQF
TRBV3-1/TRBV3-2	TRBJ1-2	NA	ASSARDREDYGYT
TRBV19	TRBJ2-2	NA	ASSYGEVFTGELF